This is a list of T cell receptor beta chains from one sample in a study of response to subunit inactivated influenza vaccine. TCRdb fed the RT-PCR reads into MiXCR, producing one record per CDR3 protein. This table has around 850,000 distinct CDR3 sequences, less than 20% appearing once. The sample in question was PBMCs from blood, obtained roughly 5 days after vaccination. The receptors originated from a man aged 50-60 years who received an inactivated influenza vaccine. Both conserved end residues are part of each CDR3. Each record gives: J gene, D gene, V gene, clone size, CDR3 protein, CDR3 DNA. A D gene is named only where the DNA matches it firmly. The listing skips clone size in some rows; elsewhere it reads once, few, many or a size class.

J: TRBJ2-1; D: TRBD2; V: TRBV11-2; size: few; CDR3: CASSLDSGLVSHNEQFF; DNA: TGTGCCAGCAGCTTAGATAGTGGACTAGTAAGCCACAATGAGCAGTTCTTC
J: TRBJ2-4; D: -; V: TRBV29-1; size: few; CDR3: CSVDRNRLAKNIQYF; DNA: TGCAGCGTTGACCGAAACAGACTAGCCAAAAACATTCAGTACTTC
J: TRBJ1-2; D: -; V: TRBV12-3/TRBV12-4; size: few; CDR3: CASNLGPLNYGYTF; DNA: TGTGCCAGCAACCTCGGACCGCTTAACTATGGCTACACCTTC
J: TRBJ2-1; D: TRBD2; V: TRBV5-1; size: -; CDR3: CASSLGAGALPGNNEQFF; DNA: TGCGCCAGCAGCTTGGGGGCGGGAGCACTCCCGGGGAATAATGAGCAGTTCTTC
J: TRBJ1-1; D: TRBD1; V: TRBV20-1; size: few; CDR3: CSATPPTGMTEAFF; DNA: TGCAGTGCTACACCCCCGACAGGGATGACTGAAGCTTTCTTT
J: TRBJ2-1; D: -; V: TRBV6-2/TRBV6-3; size: -; CDR3: CASSTISYNEQFF; DNA: TGTGCCAGCAGTACGATCTCCTACAATGAGCAGTTCTTC
J: TRBJ2-7; D: TRBD2; V: TRBV6-2/TRBV6-3; size: -; CDR3: CASNRLRTSGSSNEQYF; DNA: TGTGCCAGCAACAGACTTCGGACTAGCGGGAGCTCCAACGAGCAGTACTTC
J: TRBJ2-1; D: -; V: TRBV27; size: once; CDR3: CASSRPSGYNEQFF; DNA: TGTGCCAGCAGTCGTCCCAGCGGGTACAATGAGCAGTTCTTC
J: TRBJ2-5; D: TRBD2; V: TRBV10-3; size: few; CDR3: CAIRDRGLAGVFGLQETQYF; DNA: TGTGCCATCAGGGACCGGGGACTAGCGGGAGTTTTTGGGCTCCAAGAGACCCAGTACTTC
J: TRBJ2-1; D: -; V: TRBV5-1; size: -; CDR3: CASSFPGTYNEQFF; DNA: TGCGCCAGCAGCTTCCCAGGGACTTACAATGAGCAGTTCTTC
J: TRBJ2-5; D: TRBD1; V: TRBV10-3; size: few; CDR3: CAIRRTGVNQETQYF; DNA: TGTGCCATCAGACGGACAGGGGTGAACCAAGAGACCCAGTACTTC
J: TRBJ2-2; D: -; V: TRBV6-2/TRBV6-3; size: few; CDR3: CASTSNRRLTNTGELFF; DNA: TGTGCCAGCACTTCAAACAGGCGACTAACGAACACCGGGGAGCTGTTTTTT
J: TRBJ2-7; D: -; V: TRBV5-1; size: -; CDR3: CASSLAGPEEQYF; DNA: TGCGCCAGCAGCTTGGCCGGGCCGGAGGAGCAGTACTTC
J: TRBJ2-3; D: TRBD2; V: TRBV12-3/TRBV12-4; size: few; CDR3: CASRYPGTSIHF; DNA: TGTGCCAGCAGATACCCCGGGACTAGTATCCATTTT
J: TRBJ2-1; D: TRBD2; V: TRBV4-2; size: -; CDR3: CASSQVAGGPQSSYNEQFF; DNA: TGTGCCAGCAGCCAAGTAGCGGGAGGTCCGCAAAGCTCCTACAATGAGCAGTTCTTC
J: TRBJ1-1; D: -; V: TRBV20-1; size: many; CDR3: CSAWGVNTEAFF; DNA: TGCAGTGCCTGGGGAGTGAACACTGAAGCTTTCTTT
J: TRBJ2-7; D: TRBD1; V: TRBV27; size: -; CDR3: CASSQPRLRDRSYEQYF; DNA: TGTGCCAGCAGTCAGCCCCGCCTCCGGGACAGGTCCTACGAGCAGTACTTC
J: TRBJ2-6; D: -; V: TRBV5-1; size: few; CDR3: CASSLVPWGPGANVLTF; DNA: TGCGCCAGCAGCTTAGTTCCCTGGGGGCCTGGGGCCAACGTCCTGACTTTC
J: TRBJ1-2; D: -; V: TRBV28; size: few; CDR3: CASSWGLDSSGYTF; DNA: TGTGCCAGCAGTTGGGGCCTGGACAGTTCTGGCTACACCTTC
J: TRBJ2-3; D: -; V: TRBV4-3; size: many; CDR3: CASSQLGLTDTQYF; DNA: TGCGCCAGCAGCCAACTAGGGTTGACAGATACGCAGTATTTT
J: TRBJ2-3; D: TRBD2; V: TRBV20-1; size: -; CDR3: CSAPLAGGLNTQYF; DNA: TGCAGTGCTCCTCTGGCGGGGGGGCTTAATACGCAGTATTTT
J: TRBJ1-2; D: TRBD1; V: TRBV6-5; size: few; CDR3: CASSRQGLGYTF; DNA: TGTGCCAGCAGTAGACAGGGGCTTGGCTACACCTTC
J: TRBJ1-2; D: -; V: TRBV20-1; size: few; CDR3: CSARDPPDRSGDGYTF; DNA: TGCAGTGCTAGAGACCCCCCCGACAGGTCAGGGGATGGCTACACCTTC
J: TRBJ2-1; D: TRBD2; V: TRBV29-1; size: many; CDR3: CSVDGAGGPHNEQFF; DNA: TGCAGCGTTGATGGGGCGGGAGGGCCGCACAATGAGCAGTTCTTC
J: TRBJ2-5; D: -; V: TRBV9; size: -; CDR3: CASSGGDGQQETQYF; DNA: TGTGCCAGCAGCGGGGGGGACGGCCAACAAGAGACCCAGTACTTC
J: TRBJ1-1; D: -; V: TRBV20-1; size: -; CDR3: CSAKQGRAEAFF; DNA: TGCAGTGCAAAACAGGGCAGGGCTGAAGCTTTCTTT
J: TRBJ1-5; D: -; V: TRBV7-2; size: many; CDR3: CASSLYPGSNQPQHF; DNA: TGTGCCAGCAGCTTATATCCGGGAAGCAATCAGCCCCAGCATTTT
J: TRBJ2-6; D: -; V: TRBV6-1; size: few; CDR3: CASSPRVGVVSGANVLTF; DNA: TGTGCCAGCAGCCCCCGGGTGGGGGTAGTCTCTGGGGCCAACGTCCTGACTTTC
J: TRBJ2-7; D: -; V: TRBV5-1; size: -; CDR3: CASSIRQPEYEQYF; DNA: TGCGCCAGCAGCATAAGGCAGCCGGAATACGAGCAGTACTTC
J: TRBJ1-2; D: TRBD1; V: TRBV5-5; size: -; CDR3: CASSPGQGSPNYGYTF; DNA: TGTGCCAGCAGCCCCGGACAGGGCTCGCCTAACTATGGCTACACCTTC
J: TRBJ2-2; D: TRBD2; V: TRBV9; size: -; CDR3: CASSATSGAGELFF; DNA: TGTGCCAGCAGCGCGACTAGCGGGGCCGGGGAGCTGTTTTTT